Shown below are 25 T cell receptor beta chains from a single sample sequenced in a study of cytomegalovirus exposure and HLA in healthy donors. Primers for the PCR totalled 60 Vbeta and 13 Jbeta. Sequencing used immunoSEQ multiplex PCR; TCRdb keeps in-frame clones, though not all of them. The sample has under 150,000 clones; 78% are singletons. Sequencing was done on a sample of PBMCs. Source of these receptors: a man aged 35-49 years in good health and CMV-seropositive.

The V and J genes are TRBV5-4 and TRBJ2-7; TRBD1 aligns across 8 bases. The germline V gene has CDR1 SGHNT and CDR2 YYREEE (reference sequence). With V trimmed by 4 bases and J by 6 bases, 9 bases remained unmatched. CDR3 size: 14 residues. In DNA form, the CDR3 reads TGTGCCAGCAGCGGAAGGACAGGGAGGTCCGAGCAGTACTTC. Translation gives CASSGRTGRSEQYF. The whole variable domain, remainder taken from reference TRBV5-4 and TRBJ2-7, is ETGVTQSPTHLIKTRGQQVTLRCSSQSGHNTVSWYQQALGQGPQFIFQYYREEENGRGNFPPRFSGLQFPNYSSELNVNALELDDSALYLCASSGRTGRSEQYFGPGTRLTVT.

CDR3 bases: TGTGCCAGCAGTTACTCGATGGAGGGGTCTCAGCCCCAGCATTTT. Residues: CASSYSMEGSQPQHF. The chain is built from TRBV6-5 and TRBJ1-5, with D perhaps matching TRBD1 (5 bases). V shed 0 bases and J shed 6 bases, with 12 bases lying between them. CDR1 is MNHEY, CDR2 SVGAGI, per germline. The CDR3 sequence is 15 residues long.

The chain carries TRBV10-3 and TRBJ2-7; 9 positions agree with TRBD2. The germline gives CDR1 ENHRY, CDR2 SYGVKD. The ends lost 3 bases at V and 4 bases at J; junction bases unmatched: 10. The CDR3 runs 16 residues. CDR3 in DNA: TGTGCCATCAGTGAAGGAGGGACTAGCAGGGGGTACGAGCAGTACTTC. Translated: CAISEGGTSRGYEQYF.

This chain connects TRBV7-9 to TRBJ2-7, with D possibly matching TRBD2 (5 bases). V was shortened by 0 bases and J by 5 bases, with 17 bases between the two germline ends. There are 16 residues in the CDR3. Germline V CDR1 and CDR2: SEHNR, FQNEAQ (reference sequence). As DNA, the CDR3 is TGTGCCAGCAGCTTAGCGGTGCGGGCCTTTCGGGACGAGCAGTACTTC. Its protein is CASSLAVRAFRDEQYF.

The sample holds one count of this clone. The chain is built from TRBV9 and TRBJ2-2, with 11 bases that match TRBD2. Germline loops: CDR1 SGDLS, CDR2 YYNGEE. CDR3 length: 15 amino acids. After removal of 3 bases from V and 3 bases from J, the junction contained 1 base not matched to a gene. The chain's CDR3 is CASSASGRHTGELFF. The DNA of the CDR3 is TGTGCCAGCAGCGCTAGCGGGAGGCACACCGGGGAGCTGTTTTTT.

This clone appeared a single time. V gene TRBV7-2 combines with J gene TRBJ2-3; possible D gene TRBD2, 6 bases. This CDR3 contains 16 residues. CDR1 is SGHTA, CDR2 FQGNSA, per germline. Between the trimmed V and J ends, which lost 2 bases and 4 bases, there was a span of 16 bases. The CDR3 loop reads CASSLRAGGAPDTQYF. The CDR3 DNA sequence: TGTGCCAGCAGCTTACGAGCTGGAGGGGCCCCAGATACGCAGTATTTT.

The genes are TRBV27 and TRBJ1-1, with no clear D. CDR1 MNHEY and CDR2 SMNVEV come from the germline V gene (reference sequence). Between the trimmed V and J ends, which lost 8 bases and 4 bases, there was a span of 11 bases. The CDR3 is 12 residues long. The CDR3 region is CASVSGATEAFF. DNA for the CDR3: TGTGCCAGCGTATCGGGAGCCACTGAAGCTTTCTTT.

The chain has TRBV28 and TRBJ1-4; 7 bases are shared with TRBD1. The CDR3 is 15 amino acids. V lost 2 bases and J lost 2; bases outside the gene matches: 2. CDR1 MDHEN and CDR2 SYDVKM come from the germline V gene. The CDR3 nucleotides are TGTGCCAGCAGTTTACCAGGGGGGACTAATGAAAAACTGTTTTTT. Translating it yields CASSLPGGTNEKLFF.

This clone showed up just a few times. This chain connects TRBV5-6 to TRBJ2-2, with 9 bases fitting TRBD1. There are 15 residues in the CDR3. V gave up 4 bases and J gave up 4 bases; unmatched junction bases: 5. CDR1 and CDR2 (germline): SGHDT, YYEEEE. The CDR3 sequence: CASSPWTGVTGELFF. The CDR3 DNA reads TGTGCCAGCAGCCCATGGACAGGGGTCACCGGGGAGCTGTTTTTT. The full variable domain, completed using reference TRBV5-6 and TRBJ2-2, is DAGVTQSPTHLIKTRGQQVTLRCSPKSGHDTVSWYQQALGQGPQFIFQYYEEEERQRGNFPDRFSGHQFPNYSSELNVNALLLGDSALYLCASSPWTGVTGELFFGEGSRLTVL.

This clone was detected once. The chain combines TRBV5-8 with TRBJ1-2; D perhaps matches TRBD1 (6 bases). The CDR3 contains 14 residues. V was cut by 3 bases and J by 8 bases, with 17 bases left in between. Germline values: CDR1 SGHTS, CDR2 YDEGEE. CDR3 nucleotide sequence: TGTGCCAGCAGCTCGTCTGCAGGGGCGCGAGGCTACACCTTC. As protein: CASSSSAGARGYTF.

This clone was seen only once. The chain carries TRBV18 and TRBJ1-1, with TRBD1 identical over 8 bases. After removal of 4 bases from V and 4 bases from J, the junction contained 11 bases not matched to a gene. Looked up from germline, CDR1 is KGHSH and CDR2 is LQKENI. This CDR3 has 16 residues. For the CDR3, the DNA is TGTGCCAGCTCACAAAGCAGGGGGCGCGAGGGCACTGAAGCTTTCTTT. The encoded protein is CASSQSRGREGTEAFF.

There are a few counts of this clone. The chain uses TRBV12-5 and TRBJ2-1; 8 positions match TRBD1. Germline V lookup: CDR1 LGHNT, CDR2 FRNRAP. V shed 6 bases and J 6 bases; nucleotides not matched to a gene: 10. The CDR3 loop spans 15 amino acids. The CDR3 region has the DNA TGTGCTAGTGGACCAACAGGGGGAATGGGCAATGAGCAGTTCTTC. Its translation is CASGPTGGMGNEQFF.

This chain connects TRBV6-5 to TRBJ2-5; 13 bases map to TRBD2. The CDR3 covers 14 residues. After removal of 6 bases from V and 5 bases from J, the junction contained 3 bases not matched to a gene. The germline gives CDR1 MNHEY, CDR2 SVGAGI. DNA of the CDR3: TGTGCCAGCAGAGGACTAGCGGGAGTTGAGACCCAGTACTTC. Protein: CASRGLAGVETQYF.

The chain recombines TRBV18 with TRBJ1-5, with 12 bases matching TRBD1. Germline CDR1 reads KGHSH; CDR2 reads LQKENI. V lost 6 bases, J lost 4 bases, and 7 bases stayed unmatched. The CDR3 contains 16 residues. The CDR3 spells CASSPGQGAQNQPQHF. Written as DNA, the CDR3 is TGTGCCAGCTCCCCGGGACAGGGGGCGCAAAATCAGCCCCAGCATTTT.

The chain links TRBV28 to TRBJ2-4; D is possibly TRBD2 (5 bases). The CDR3 has 16 residues. V gave up 7 bases and J gave up 3 bases, with 19 bases separating them. Germline CDR1 MDHEN, CDR2 SYDVKM. The CDR3 DNA sequence: TGTGCCAGCACCTCAAAGAAGGCGGGTAACAAAAACATTCAGTACTTC. It encodes CASTSKKAGNKNIQYF.

The chain couples TRBV29-1 to TRBJ1-2; a weak D match, TRBD1 (6 bases). The CDR3 contains 14 residues. In germline, CDR1 is SQVTM, CDR2 ANQGSEA. Trimming shortened V by 1 base and J by 7 bases, and 16 bases separated the two germline ends. The CDR3 loop is CSVEVVQGGRGYTF. The DNA of the CDR3 is TGCAGCGTTGAAGTAGTACAGGGCGGGCGTGGCTACACCTTC.

The chain uses TRBV29-1 and TRBJ2-3, with 7 bases lining up with TRBD1. The CDR3 sequence is 16 residues long. The germline CDR1 and CDR2 sequences are SQVTM and ANQGSEA. V shed 3 bases and J 0 bases; nucleotides not matched to a gene: 9. Here the CDR3 reads CSVDEGQVPSTDTQYF. The CDR3 DNA reads as TGCAGCGTTGATGAAGGACAGGTGCCTAGCACAGATACGCAGTATTTT.

This chain joins TRBV11-2 and TRBJ2-1; D unclear. The CDR3 runs 13 residues. The ends were cut back, 0 bases at V and 4 bases at J, with 4 bases in the middle. The germline V gene encodes CDR1 SGHAT and CDR2 FQNNGV. The CDR3 protein is CASSLDRYNEQFF. CDR3 nucleotides: TGTGCCAGCAGCTTAGATCGGTACAATGAGCAGTTCTTC.

The gene calls are TRBV14 and TRBJ2-3; 10 positions match TRBD1. Losses at the gene ends were 4 bases for V and 2 bases for J; bases not matched to a gene: 12. The CDR3 consists of 18 residues. Germline-derived CDR1 and CDR2 are SGHDN and FVKESK. The CDR3 DNA is TGTGCCAGCAGCCTCTTCCGAGTTAGACAGGGGGCCACAGATACGCAGTATTTT. Translation gives CASSLFRVRQGATDTQYF.

This rearrangement joins TRBV28 to TRBJ2-5; TRBD2 matches at 10 bases. Germline values: CDR1 MDHEN, CDR2 SYDVKM. The J segment lost 3 bases and the V segment lost 1 base, leaving 14 bases of the junction unmatched. CDR3 length: 19 amino acids. The CDR3 reads CASSLSGWSGGGREETQYF. The DNA of the CDR3 is TGTGCCAGCAGTTTATCAGGATGGAGCGGGGGGGGGCGGGAAGAGACCCAGTACTTC.

This rearrangement joins TRBV28 to TRBJ1-1, with D tentatively TRBD1 (5 bases). CDR1 is MDHEN, CDR2 SYDVKM, per germline. The CDR3 runs to 12 residues. The CDR3 protein is CAGQGAYTEAFF. CDR3 sequence (DNA): TGTGCTGGACAAGGGGCATACACTGAAGCTTTCTTT.

This chain links TRBV4-2 with TRBJ1-1; tentative D call: TRBD1 (5 bases). CDR1 LGHNA and CDR2 YNFKEQ come from the germline V gene. The length of the CDR3 is 15 residues. The ends were cut back, 0 bases at V and 7 bases at J, with 15 bases in the middle. The CDR3 DNA follows: TGTGCCAGCAGCCAAGAAGGAGCAGGGTACAATGAAGCTTTCTTT. Translated, it gives CASSQEGAGYNEAFF.

J is TRBJ2-7 and V is TRBV28; weak D call: TRBD1 (6 bases). This CDR3 comprises 15 residues. Germline lookup yields CDR1 MDHEN and CDR2 SYDVKM. V was trimmed by 3 bases and J by 3 bases, leaving 15 bases between them. The DNA of the CDR3 is TGTGCCAGCAGTTTGGGGGCAACCCCCCTCTACGAGCAGTACTTC. Encoded protein: CASSLGATPLYEQYF.

V gene TRBV10-3 combines with J gene TRBJ2-2; D is ambiguous. The V and J ends lost 4 bases and 0 bases respectively, with 9 bases between them. The CDR3 totals 15 residues. CDR1 and CDR2 (germline): ENHRY, SYGVKD. As DNA, the CDR3 is TGTGCCATCAGTGGTGAGATTTCGAACACCGGGGAGCTGTTTTTT. Translating it yields CAISGEISNTGELFF.

The chain is built from TRBV29-1 and TRBJ1-3, with 8 bases lining up with TRBD1. The V gene end was trimmed by 4 bases and the J gene end by 2 bases; junction bases not matched to a gene: 4. From germline, CDR1 is SQVTM and CDR2 ANQGSEA. There are 14 residues in the CDR3. The CDR3 DNA reads as TGCAGCGTTGCGGGGACAGGAACTGGAAACACCATATATTTT. Translation: CSVAGTGTGNTIYF.